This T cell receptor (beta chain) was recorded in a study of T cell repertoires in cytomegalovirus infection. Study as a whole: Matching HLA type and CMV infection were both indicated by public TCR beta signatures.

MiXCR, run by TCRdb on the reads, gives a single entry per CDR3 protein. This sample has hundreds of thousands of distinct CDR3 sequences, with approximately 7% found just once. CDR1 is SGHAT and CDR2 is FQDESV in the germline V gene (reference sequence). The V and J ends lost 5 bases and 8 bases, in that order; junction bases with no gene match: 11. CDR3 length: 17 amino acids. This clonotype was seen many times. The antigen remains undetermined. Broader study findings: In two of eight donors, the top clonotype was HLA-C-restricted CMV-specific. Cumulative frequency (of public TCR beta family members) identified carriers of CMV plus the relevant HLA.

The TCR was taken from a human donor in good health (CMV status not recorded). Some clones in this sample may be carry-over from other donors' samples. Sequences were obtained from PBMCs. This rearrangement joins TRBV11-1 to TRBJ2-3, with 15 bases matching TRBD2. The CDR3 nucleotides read TGTGCCAGCAGCGAAGGGACTAGCGGGGGGACCTGGTTTACGCAGTATTTT. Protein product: CASSEGTSGGTWFTQYF. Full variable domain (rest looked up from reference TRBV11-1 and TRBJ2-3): EAEVAQSPRYKITEKSQAVAFWCDPISGHATLYWYRQILGQGPELLVQFQDESVVDDSQLPKDRFSAERLKGVDSTLKIQPAELGDSAMYLCASSEGTSGGTWFTQYFGPGTRLTVL.